The entry that follows covers one T cell receptor (beta chain) sequence. The antigen is undetermined. The CDR3 is 13 residues long. Germline trimming cut 10 bases from V and 4 bases from J; bases unmatched to any gene: 6. Per germline, CDR1 SNHLY and CDR2 FYNNEI. Assay: immunoSEQ multiplex PCR; the TCRdb copy retains only in-frame clones and omits some. Seen here are 38,000 or so clones, 80% to 90% observed once, and the top ten hold about 5.4%. These data originate in a study of T cells in localized non-small cell lung cancer. Findings of the study overall: A higher density of T cells in blood coincided with extended overall survival.

This chain connects TRBV2 to TRBJ1-5, with 8 bases that match TRBD1. This receptor was identified in a male donor at least 60 years old with stage II lung adenocarcinoma. The sample in question was peripheral blood mononuclear cells, obtained before any cancer treatment. The CDR3 nucleotides are TGTGCCATACGACAGGGGCCGAATCAGCCCCAGCATTTT. The encoded protein is CAIRQGPNQPQHF.